This T cell receptor beta chain appears in the sequencing data of a study of PD-L1 blockade in urothelial cancer. Libraries were prepared by immunoSEQ multiplex PCR; TCRdb keeps only in-frame clonotypes and omits some of them. The data contain under 70,000 clones, approximately 78% of them singletons. Time point indicated: pretreatment peripheral blood. V gave up 2 bases and J gave up 5 bases; unmatched junction bases: 10. This CDR3 contains 17 residues. Germline values: CDR1 SGHTA, CDR2 FQGNSA. Sequences were derived from PBMCs, sampled around atezolizumab (anti-PD-L1) treatment. The chain is built from TRBV7-2 and TRBJ2-5, with TRBD2 matching over 11 bases. The source is a man between 65 and 79 years old with urothelial cancer. CDR3 sequence reads: CASSLRSSSGRRETQYF. The DNA of the CDR3 is TGTGCCAGCAGCTTACGGTCCTCTAGCGGGAGGAGGGAGACCCAGTACTTC.